The entry below describes one TCR beta chain. The data were obtained in a study of blood T cell repertoires in COVID-19. Study-wide context: Acute-phase and convalescent COVID-19 samples originated in the United States, Italy and Spain.

Authors' data handling: Using reference gene primer amplification, nucleated cell counts were estimated. Method: immunoSEQ multiplex PCR; TCRdb's copy keeps in-frame clones and lacks some. That table gives V, J and clone size, and the DNA gave D and trimming. The sample lists approximately 460,000 clones; roughly nine tenths were seen once. Germline loops: CDR1 SGHTS, CDR2 YDEGEE. There are 15 residues in the CDR3. J lost 9 bases, V lost 3 bases, and 7 bases had no gene match. The sequence came from a man younger than 35 with COVID-19, enrolled during active disease. Source material: peripheral blood. The chain is built from TRBV5-8 and TRBJ1-6, with 9 bases lining up with TRBD1. The CDR3: CASSSIQGASSPLHF. CDR3 nucleotide sequence: TGTGCCAGCAGCTCGATACAGGGGGCTTCTTCACCCCTCCACTTT.